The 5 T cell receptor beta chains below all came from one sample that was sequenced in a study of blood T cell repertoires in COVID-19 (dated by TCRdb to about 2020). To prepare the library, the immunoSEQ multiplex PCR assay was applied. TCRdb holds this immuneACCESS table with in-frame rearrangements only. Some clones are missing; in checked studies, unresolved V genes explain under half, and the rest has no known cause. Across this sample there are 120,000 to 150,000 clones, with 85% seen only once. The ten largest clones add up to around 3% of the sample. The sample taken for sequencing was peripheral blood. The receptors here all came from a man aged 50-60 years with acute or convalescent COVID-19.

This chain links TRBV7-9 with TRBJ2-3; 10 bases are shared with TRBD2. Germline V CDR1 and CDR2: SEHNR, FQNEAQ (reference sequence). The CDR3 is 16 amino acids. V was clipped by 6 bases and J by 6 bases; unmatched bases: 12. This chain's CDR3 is CASSPPTSGPGDTQYF. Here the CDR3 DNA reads TGTGCCAGCAGTCCCCCGACTAGCGGGCCGGGGGATACGCAGTATTTT. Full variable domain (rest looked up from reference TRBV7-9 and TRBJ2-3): DTGVSQNPRHKITKRGQNVTFRCDPISEHNRLYWYRQTLGQGPEFLTYFQNEAQLEKSRLLSDRFSAERPKGSFSTLEIQRTEQGDSAMYLCASSPPTSGPGDTQYFGPGTRLTVL.

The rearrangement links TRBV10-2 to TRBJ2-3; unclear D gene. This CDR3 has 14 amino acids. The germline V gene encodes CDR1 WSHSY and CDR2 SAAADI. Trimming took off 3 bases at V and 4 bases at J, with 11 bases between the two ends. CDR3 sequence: CASSDPSLADTQYF. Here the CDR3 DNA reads TGCGCCAGCAGTGACCCCTCCCTAGCAGATACGCAGTATTTT.

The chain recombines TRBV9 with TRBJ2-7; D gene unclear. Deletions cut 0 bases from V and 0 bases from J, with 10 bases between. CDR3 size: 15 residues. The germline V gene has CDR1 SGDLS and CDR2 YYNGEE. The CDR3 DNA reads TGTGCCAGCAGCGTAGGGCATCTCTCCTCCTACGAGCAGTACTTC. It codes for CASSVGHLSSYEQYF.

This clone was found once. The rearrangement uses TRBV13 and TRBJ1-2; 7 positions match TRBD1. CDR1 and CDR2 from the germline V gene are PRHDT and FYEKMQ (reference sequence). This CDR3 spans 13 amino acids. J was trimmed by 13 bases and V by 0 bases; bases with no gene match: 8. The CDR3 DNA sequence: TGTGCCAGCAGCTTAGGTTGGACAGGCGAGGCCACCTTC. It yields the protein CASSLGWTGEATF.

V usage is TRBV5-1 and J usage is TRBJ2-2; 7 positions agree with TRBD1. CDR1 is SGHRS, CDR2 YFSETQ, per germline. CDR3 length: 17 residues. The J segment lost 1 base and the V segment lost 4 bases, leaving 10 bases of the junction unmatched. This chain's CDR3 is CASSLDRAWGNTGELFF. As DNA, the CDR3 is TGCGCCAGCAGCCTAGACAGGGCTTGGGGGAACACCGGGGAGCTGTTTTTT.